This TCR beta chain was documented in a study of early T cells in non-severe SARS-CoV-2 infection. V shed 10 bases, J shed 3 bases, and the junction held 12 bases outside the gene matches. The length of the CDR3 is 14 residues. Germline values: CDR1 MNHEY, CDR2 SVGAGI. Each cDNA molecule carried a unique molecular identifier. One entry per CDR3 protein results from TCRdb running MiXCR on the 5' RACE reads. The sample yields 60,000 to 80,000 distinct CDR3 sequences, over 9% seen once. This clonotype showed up just a few times. The chain carries TRBV6-5 and TRBJ2-7; the match to TRBD2 covers 7 bases. Specimen: whole blood. This clonotype was sampled from an adult who was a healthcare worker with PCR-confirmed SARS-CoV-2 infection or an uninfected control (not recorded which). The CDR3 spells CATREGDGSYEQYF. The CDR3, as DNA: TGTGCCACCAGGGAGGGAGATGGAAGCTACGAGCAGTACTTC.